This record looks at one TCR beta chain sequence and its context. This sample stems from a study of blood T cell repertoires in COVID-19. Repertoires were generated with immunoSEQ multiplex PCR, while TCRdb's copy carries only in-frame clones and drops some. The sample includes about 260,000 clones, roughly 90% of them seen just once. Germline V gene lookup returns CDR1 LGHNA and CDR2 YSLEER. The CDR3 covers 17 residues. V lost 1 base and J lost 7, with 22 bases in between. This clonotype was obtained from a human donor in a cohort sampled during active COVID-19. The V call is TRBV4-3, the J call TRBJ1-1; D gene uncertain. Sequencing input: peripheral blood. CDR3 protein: CASSQGRRSGGKLEAFF. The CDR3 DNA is TGCGCCAGCAGCCAAGGTAGGAGATCTGGCGGAAAGCTTGAAGCTTTCTTT.